This T cell receptor beta chain was sequenced during a study of OX40 agonist ivuxolimab in advanced cancers. Looking at the study overall: The costimulatory receptor OX40 (CD134) was targeted by ivuxolimab, a fully human IgG2 agonistic monoclonal antibody. A male proportion of around 80% and a mean age of roughly 58 years, ranging from roughly 23 to 80, were recorded for the dose-escalation cohort. Among the roughly 52 dose-escalation patients, some 19 had hepatocellular carcinoma, some 15 melanoma, 9 renal cell carcinoma and 9 head and neck cancer. The paper describes the monotherapy dose-escalation part (N ≈ 52 patients) of the phase I trial of ivuxolimab. Partial responses occurred in three dose-escalation patients: two with cutaneous melanoma and one with hepatocellular carcinoma. Intravenous ivuxolimab was administered to patients every 2 weeks at six dose levels: 0.01, 0.1, 0.3, 1.5, 3 and 10 mg/kg. Patients were allowed to have had prior anti-PD-1, anti-PD-L1 or anti-CTLA-4 therapy, and approximately 40% of the dose-escalation patients had previously received checkpoint inhibitors. Peripheral TCRbeta sequencing aimed to test whether ivuxolimab altered TCR sequence diversity and caused clonal T-cell expansion.

V is shortened by 7 bases, J by 1 base, and the region joining them spans 15 bases. CDR1 and CDR2 (LNHDA, SQIVND) derive from the germline V gene (reference sequence). The CDR3 runs 15 amino acids, cysteine and phenylalanine included. CDR3 DNA only is kept here, 45 bases in frame from base 1. This clone was recorded a few times. The antigen it binds to is not known. No much larger clone is present one base from it, and per-base qualities are unavailable. To sequence the TCRbeta CDR3 region, genomic DNA was isolated from the sorted cells. The immunoSEQ Assay was used for sequencing of TCRbeta CDR3 regions. TCRdb provides this immuneACCESS table in a form limited to in-frame rearrangements. Some clones are lacking; in checked studies, under half of them reflect an unresolved V gene, and why the rest are absent is not known. The sample table contains 75,000 to 95,000 clones; only one count was recorded for more than 85% of them. Clones ranked in the top ten supply about 2.6% of the sample.

The trial excluded patients who had a history of autoimmune disease or who were on systemic immunosuppression. Peripheral blood for TCR sequencing was drawn from every dose cohort at baseline, at cycle 4 day 1 and at cycle 7 day 1. Samples came from an open-label, multicenter, first-in-human phase I dose-escalation trial of ivuxolimab. Adults with locally advanced or metastatic melanoma, renal cell, hepatocellular, or head and neck squamous cell carcinoma were enrolled in the trial. Before TCR sequencing, CD4+ T cells and CD8+ T cells from peripheral blood were sorted into separate populations. The full study reports these points: Clonal expansion of both CD4+ and CD8+ blood T cells was observed from baseline to week 6 at doses 0.1 to 3.0 mg/kg. Low levels of normalized T-cell clonal expansion were also seen in some patients who did not respond. After ivuxolimab, expanded clones were on average more numerous among CD8+ T cells than among CD4+ T cells. The antigen specificity of the peripheral T cells that underwent clonal expansion was not determined. In the 0.1-3.0 mg/kg groups, partial responders were among the patients with the lowest normalized peripheral clonal expansion, particularly in CD8+ T cells.

Sequenced here: CD4+ or CD8+ T cells sorted from blood, sampled in a trial of the OX40 agonist ivuxolimab. The sequence is built from TRBV19 and TRBJ2-3; the D region possibly corresponds to TRBD2 (7 bases align). The TCR sequence derives from an adult with an advanced solid tumor such as melanoma, head and neck, liver or kidney cancer. CDR3 reads: CASNPRGGRTDTQYF. The DNA sequence follows: TGTGCCAGTAATCCGAGGGGGGGACGCACAGATACGCAGTATTTT.